The rows below give T cell receptor beta chains drawn from one sample of a study of CD8 T cells in ankylosing spondylitis. MiXCR, applied by TCRdb to the 5' RACE reads, yields one record per CDR3 protein. This sample has about 540,000 distinct CDR3 sequences; about an eighth occur once, and the top ten carry around 6.8%. Source material: blood, either unsorted or a sorted T cell fraction (not recorded which). These receptors all stem from a male donor with ankylosing spondylitis. The CDR3 runs from the conserved cysteine through the conserved F or W. D genes are given only for firm matches. Not every row has a clone size; where given, it reads once, few, many or a size class.

clone size	V gene	D gene	J gene	CDR3 protein	CDR3 DNA
many	TRBV5-1	TRBD1	TRBJ2-2	CASSFTGQGGSGELFF	TGCGCCAGCAGCTTCACGGGACAGGGTGGATCCGGGGAGCTGTTTTTT
.	TRBV12-3/TRBV12-4	.	TRBJ2-2	CASSLPPWAENTGELFF	TGTGCCAGCAGTCTGCCCCCCTGGGCAGAGAACACCGGGGAGCTGTTTTTT
.	TRBV4-1	.	TRBJ1-1	CASSQEPGQQNTEAFF	TGCGCCAGCAGCCAAGAACCCGGACAGCAGAACACTGAAGCTTTCTTT
.	TRBV29-1	TRBD1	TRBJ1-1	CSVEMGQGKTEAFF	TGCAGCGTTGAAATGGGACAGGGAAAAACTGAAGCTTTCTTT
many	TRBV7-2	.	TRBJ2-1	CASSSLLAYNEQFF	TGTGCCAGCAGCTCCCTACTTGCCTACAATGAGCAGTTCTTC
.	TRBV2	.	TRBJ1-5	CASTSNSPSNQPQHF	TGTGCCAGCACTTCAAACAGTCCCAGCAATCAGCCCCAGCATTTT
few	TRBV12-3/TRBV12-4	.	TRBJ2-2	CASSFYRGRDTGELFF	TGTGCCAGCAGTTTTTATCGCGGCCGAGACACCGGGGAGCTGTTTTTT
few	TRBV20-1	.	TRBJ2-5	CSARHVEETQYF	TGCAGTGCTAGGCACGTGGAGGAGACCCAGTACTTC
.	TRBV20-1	.	TRBJ2-2	CSARVNENTGELFF	TGCAGTGCTAGAGTAAACGAGAACACCGGGGAGCTGTTTTTT
.	TRBV7-6	.	TRBJ1-3	CASSPDSHGNTIYF	TGTGCCAGCAGCCCCGATTCTCATGGAAACACCATATATTTT
many	TRBV18	.	TRBJ2-3	CASSPLGDTQYF	TGTGCCAGCAGTCCCTTGGGGGATACGCAGTATTTT
.	TRBV4-2	.	TRBJ2-7	CASSQGLGSSYEQYF	TGTGCCAGCAGCCAAGGACTCGGGTCATCCTACGAGCAGTACTTC
few	TRBV20-1	TRBD2	TRBJ2-1	CSARDWTGTSGYNEQFF	TGCAGTGCTAGAGACTGGACCGGGACTAGCGGTTACAATGAGCAGTTCTTC
.	TRBV18	.	TRBJ1-1	CASSPGGTTEAFF	TGTGCCAGCTCACCTGGGGGTACCACTGAAGCTTTCTTT